Below are 3 T cell receptor beta chains sequenced from a single sample in a study of cytomegalovirus exposure and HLA in healthy donors (dated by TCRdb to 2016 to 2017). Library preparation employed the immunoSEQ multiplex PCR assay. TCRdb re-hosts the immuneACCESS table, in-frame sequences only. Its copies lack some clones; in the studies checked, an unresolved V gene accounts for under half of them, and the cause for the rest is not known. This sample gives 200,000 to 250,000 clones in total; less than 85% of them show up just once. Roughly 5.7% of the sample lies in the top ten. The specimen sequenced was PBMCs. Receptors originate from a woman aged 18 to 35 in good health and CMV-seronegative.

The chain carries TRBV5-1 and TRBJ2-3; 11 positions match TRBD2. The CDR3 sequence is 18 residues long. Trimming removed 4 bases from V and 4 bases from J; junction bases left unmatched: 14. Germline assignment: CDR1 SGHRS and CDR2 YFSETQ. The CDR3 sequence: CASSHYFLAGGRADTQYF. The DNA for the CDR3 is TGCGCCAGCAGCCATTACTTTCTAGCGGGAGGACGTGCAGATACGCAGTATTTT.

The chain recombines TRBV6-1 with TRBJ2-2; possibly TRBD2 for D (6 bases). Germline V gene data show CDR1 as MNHNS and CDR2 as SASEGT. The CDR3 is 15 residues long. Between the trimmed V and J ends, which lost 2 bases and 2 bases, there was a span of 9 bases. The CDR3 region is CASSEFGGNTGELFF. CDR3 sequence (DNA): TGTGCCAGCAGTGAATTCGGGGGAAACACCGGGGAGCTGTTTTTT.

The CDR3 coding sequence is TGCGCCAGCAGCCTCGTGGCAGGGCGGACGAATCAGCCCCAGCATTTT. Translating it yields CASSLVAGRTNQPQHF. V usage is TRBV4-1 and J usage is TRBJ1-5; D may be TRBD1 (5 bases). Trimming left V 4 bases short and J 4 bases short, with 17 bases between. Germline CDR1 reads MGHRA; CDR2 reads YSYEKL. The CDR3 length is 16 residues.